These T cell receptor beta chains were read from a single sample in a study of Graves' ophthalmopathy and Graves' hyperthyroidism. TCRdb reanalysed the multiplex PCR reads using MiXCR and keeps one entry per CDR3 protein. The top ten clones hold around 6.9% of a sample with hundreds of thousands of distinct CDR3 sequences, approximately 22% of them seen once. Sequencing was carried out using peripheral blood. The receptors were sampled from a woman between 18 and 29 years old with stable Graves' hyperthyroidism. Some clones in this sample may be carry-over from other donors' samples. CDR3s include the opening cysteine and the closing phenylalanine or tryptophan. Each record gives: V gene, J gene, D gene, clone size, CDR3 protein, CDR3 DNA. D genes are given only for firm matches. Size values are once, few and many counts, or a class for expanded clones, and some rows have none.

TRBV14	TRBJ2-4	TRBD1	many	CASSHGQGVDIQYF	TGTGCCAGCAGCCACGGACAGGGTGTGGACATTCAGTACTTC
TRBV6-1	TRBJ1-5	.	few	CASSPAGLKSNQPQHF	TGTGCCAGCAGTCCGGCAGGGCTAAAGAGCAATCAGCCCCAGCATTTT
TRBV5-1	TRBJ1-6	.	many	CASSFSERQGDYNSPLHF	TGCGCCAGCAGCTTTTCGGAGCGGCAGGGTGACTATAATTCACCCCTCCACTTT
TRBV2	TRBJ1-1	TRBD1	.	CASQGERNTEAFF	TGTGCCAGCCAGGGGGAGCGAAACACTGAAGCTTTCTTT
TRBV27	TRBJ2-5	.	.	CASSLSRRTGKETQYF	TGTGCCAGCAGTTTATCGCGTAGGACGGGAAAAGAGACCCAGTACTTC
TRBV4-2	TRBJ2-7	.	.	CASSQGSVYEQYF	TGTGCCAGCAGCCAGGGGTCCGTCTACGAGCAGTACTTC
TRBV5-1	TRBJ2-7	.	many	CASSFRGDPYGEQYF	TGCGCCAGCAGCTTTAGGGGTGACCCCTACGGGGAGCAGTACTTC
TRBV29-1	TRBJ2-7	TRBD2	many	CSVKGLAGGEAYEQYF	TGCAGCGTCAAGGGCCTAGCGGGAGGGGAAGCCTACGAGCAGTACTTC
TRBV20-1	TRBJ1-1	.	many	CSAARTEGYTEAFF	TGCAGTGCCGCACGGACCGAGGGATACACTGAAGCTTTCTTT
TRBV6-5	TRBJ1-2	.	.	CASSYSPFPQDGYTF	TGTGCCAGCAGTTACTCGCCGTTCCCCCAGGATGGCTACACCTTC
TRBV7-3	TRBJ2-7	.	few	CASSLDPTTGREEQYF	TGTGCCAGCAGCTTAGACCCCACAACAGGGAGGGAGGAGCAGTACTTC
TRBV6-5	TRBJ2-7	TRBD2	many	CASSYTSAYEQYF	TGTGCCAGCAGTTACACTAGCGCCTACGAGCAGTACTTC
TRBV6-1	TRBJ2-7	TRBD1	.	CASSHGGQGIDEQYF	TGTGCCAGCAGCCACGGGGGACAGGGGATCGACGAGCAGTACTTC
TRBV7-2	TRBJ1-5	.	once	CASTVAGGSNQPQHF	TGTGCCAGCACCGTGGCGGGGGGTAGCAATCAGCCCCAGCATTTT
TRBV30	TRBJ1-3	.	many	CAWSVVHTIYF	TGTGCCTGGAGTGTAGTCCACACCATATATTTT
TRBV28	TRBJ1-1	.	many	CASRLGGRNTEAFF	TGTGCCAGCAGGTTGGGGGGGAGGAACACTGAAGCTTTCTTT
TRBV20-1	TRBJ1-2	.	.	CSAIGAGGTGYTF	TGCAGTGCTATTGGGGCTGGGGGTACTGGCTACACCTTC
TRBV3-1	TRBJ1-5	.	many	CASSHRVGSNQPQHF	TGTGCCAGCAGCCACCGGGTTGGGAGCAATCAGCCCCAGCATTTT
TRBV14	TRBJ1-1	.	many	CASSRSRNTEAFF	TGTGCCAGCAGCCGATCCAGGAACACTGAAGCTTTCTTT
TRBV6-5	TRBJ2-7	.	.	CASSYAEMDEQYF	TGTGCCAGCAGTTACGCAGAAATGGACGAGCAGTACTTC
TRBV5-1	TRBJ1-6	TRBD1	many	CASNRGPDSPLHF	TGCGCCAGCAACAGGGGCCCGGATTCACCCCTCCACTTT
TRBV12-3/TRBV12-4	TRBJ2-7	TRBD1	.	CASSPQGGYYSYEQYF	TGTGCCAGCAGTCCCCAAGGGGGCTACTACTCCTACGAGCAGTACTTC
TRBV7-3	TRBJ2-5	TRBD2	many	CASSLSSGGGETQYF	TGTGCCAGCAGCTTATCTAGCGGGGGAGGAGAGACCCAGTACTTC
TRBV27	TRBJ1-3	.	many	CASSFDGRVSGNTIYF	TGTGCCAGCAGTTTCGACGGGAGGGTTTCTGGAAACACCATATATTTT
TRBV6-2/TRBV6-3	TRBJ2-5	.	.	CASRVPGVTGELGQYF	TGTGCCAGCAGAGTACCGGGGGTCACCGGGGAGCTGGGCCAGTACTTC
TRBV12-3/TRBV12-4	TRBJ2-7	.	.	CASSPRRQGNEQYF	TGTGCCAGCAGCCCAAGGCGGCAGGGAAACGAGCAGTACTTC
TRBV6-5	TRBJ1-2	.	few	CASSYGDGNSYGYTF	TGTGCCAGCAGTTACGGGGACGGTAACTCCTATGGCTACACCTTC
TRBV11-2	TRBJ2-7	.	many	CASSWDGTYEQYF	TGTGCCAGCAGTTGGGACGGCACCTACGAGCAGTACTTC
TRBV6-5	TRBJ1-2	.	many	CASRKWDNAPDGYTF	TGTGCCAGCAGAAAATGGGACAACGCCCCGGATGGCTACACCTTC
TRBV9	TRBJ1-2	.	.	CASSPTTEGPYGYTF	TGTGCCAGCAGCCCGACGACTGAAGGACCCTATGGCTACACCTTC
TRBV3-1	TRBJ1-2	.	many	CASSQAGGGHGYTF	TGTGCCAGCAGCCAAGCAGGTGGGGGGCATGGCTACACCTTC
TRBV7-2	TRBJ1-2	.	.	CASTRGYNYGYTF	TGTGCCAGCACCCGGGGTTATAACTATGGCTACACCTTC
TRBV30	TRBJ2-5	TRBD2	.	CAWSVERGVQETQYF	TGTGCCTGGAGTGTAGAGCGGGGGGTCCAAGAGACCCAGTACTTC
TRBV7-2	TRBJ1-2	TRBD1	many	CASRGQATLDYGYTF	TGTGCCAGCCGGGGACAGGCTACACTAGACTATGGCTACACCTTC
TRBV10-2	TRBJ1-1	.	many	CASRAKQNTEAFF	TGCGCCAGCAGGGCAAAGCAGAACACTGAAGCTTTCTTT
TRBV6-1	TRBJ2-7	.	many	CASSERAESSYEQYF	TGTGCCAGCAGTGAAAGGGCAGAGAGCTCCTACGAGCAGTACTTC
TRBV27	TRBJ2-7	.	.	CASSLSIILGYEQYF	TGTGCCAGCAGTTTATCGATAATCCTTGGCTACGAGCAGTACTTC
TRBV12-3/TRBV12-4	TRBJ1-3	.	many	CASSWGPNSGNTIYF	TGTGCCAGCAGTTGGGGACCGAACTCTGGAAACACCATATATTTT
TRBV12-3/TRBV12-4	TRBJ1-1	.	many	CASTPKNTEAFF	TGTGCCAGCACTCCGAAGAACACTGAAGCTTTCTTT
TRBV4-3	TRBJ2-3	.	.	CASSPVPTATDTQYF	TGCGCCAGCAGCCCCGTCCCGACAGCCACAGATACGCAGTATTTT
TRBV4-1	TRBJ1-5	.	few	CASTISATSNQPQHF	TGCGCCAGCACCATTTCAGCAACGAGCAATCAGCCCCAGCATTTT
TRBV15	TRBJ1-5	.	few	CATEAQHF	TGTGCCACGGAAGCCCAGCATTTT
TRBV6-1	TRBJ1-5	.	many	CASNPTGNSNQPQHF	TGTGCCAGCAATCCTACAGGAAATAGCAATCAGCCCCAGCATTTT
TRBV20-1	TRBJ2-4	.	.	CSARDQSANRSKNIQYF	TGCAGTGCTAGAGATCAGTCGGCGAACAGGAGCAAAAACATTCAGTACTTC